This T cell receptor beta chain was retrieved from a study of blood T cell repertoires in COVID-19. About the research overall: COVID-19 samples from acute and convalescent phases originated in the United States, Italy and Spain.

In germline, CDR1 is SGHTA, CDR2 FQGTGA. The length of the CDR3 is 16 residues. With V trimmed by 5 bases and J by 3 bases, 12 bases remained unmatched. Participants, about 18 to 90 years old, spanned 25 or so US areas. Participant-reported clinical history was the basis for cohort assignment. Each recovered donor of Cohort 3 presented with two negative PCRs, clearance, or symptom resolution. Clones were read by immunoSEQ multiplex PCR, and TCRdb kept only the in-frame ones, dropping some. The sample records some 300,000 clones, around 92% being singletons. This clonotype originated in a woman in her twenties or thirties who had recovered from COVID-19. The sequencing sample was made of PBMCs or T cells enriched from blood (not recorded which). The rearrangement links TRBV7-3 to TRBJ1-1, with TRBD1 identical over 7 bases. CDR3 DNA sequence: TGTGCCAGCAGCCTAGACCCGAGACAGGGTTACACTGAAGCTTTCTTT. Amino acids: CASSLDPRQGYTEAFF.